Below, 17 T cell receptor beta chains from the same sample are listed, as sequenced in a study of shared clonotypes between healthy human individuals. Sequencing was performed with immunoSEQ multiplex PCR; in TCRdb, only in-frame clones are kept and a portion is missing. Altogether fewer than 700,000 clones are present, 85% to 95% being singletons, with the ten largest covering about 0.11%. CD45RO-negative cells were positively selected for CCR7, leaving out terminally differentiated effector memory CD45RA+ cells. Sequencing was performed on naive CD8+ T cells sorted from blood. The receptors come from a woman aged 30 to 39 in good health.

The chain links TRBV7-9 to TRBJ2-1, with 10 bases matching TRBD2. The J segment lost 4 bases and the V segment lost 5 bases, leaving 2 bases of the junction unmatched. Germline CDR1 and CDR2: SEHNR and FQNEAQ (reference sequence). The CDR3 contains 14 residues. The CDR3 here is CASSEAGGYNEQFF. The CDR3 DNA is TGTGCCAGCAGCGAAGCGGGAGGGTACAATGAGCAGTTCTTC.

The rearrangement links TRBV4-1 to TRBJ2-5; 8 positions match TRBD1. TRBJ2-7 explains the end of the DNA better; the J call may be wrong. Looked up from germline, CDR1 is MGHRA and CDR2 is YSYEKL. The CDR3 totals 15 residues. Written as DNA, the CDR3 is TGCGCCAGCAGCCAAGGGTCGGCAGGGGGCCACGAGCAGTACTTC. Translated, it gives CASSQGSAGGHEQYF.

This chain connects TRBV5-6 to TRBJ2-5; D possibly corresponds to TRBD2 (6 bases). The J call is doubtful: the DNA matches TRBJ2-7 better. Germline assignment: CDR1 SGHDT and CDR2 YYEEEE. CDR3 length: 12 amino acids. The CDR3 loop is CASSWGGYEQYF. The CDR3 DNA sequence: TGTGCCAGCAGCTGGGGAGGTTACGAGCAGTACTTC.

V is TRBV10-1 and J is TRBJ2-1; unclear D gene. The germline V and J ends were trimmed by 4 bases and 6 bases, with 10 bases remaining between them. There are 13 residues in the CDR3. CDR1 is WNHNN, CDR2 SYGVQD, per germline (reference sequence). The CDR3 DNA is TGCGCCAGCAGTGGGCACTACATCAATGAGCAGTTCTTC. It specifies CASSGHYINEQFF.

The chain carries TRBV5-6 and TRBJ1-4; no firm D call. The CDR3 totals 12 residues. The germline V gene encodes CDR1 SGHDT and CDR2 YYEEEE. Trimming cost V 0 bases and J 6 bases, with 3 bases left between them. CDR3 protein: CASSLDDEKLFF. CDR3 in DNA: TGTGCCAGCAGCTTGGATGATGAAAAACTGTTTTTT.

In DNA, the CDR3 is TGTGCCAGCAGCTCCTGGGAGGCCCCCTACGAGCAGTACTTC. Translating gives CASSSWEAPYEQYF. The chain has TRBV5-4 and TRBJ2-7; tentative D call: TRBD2 (6 bases). V was shortened by 3 bases and J by 2 bases, with 12 bases between the two germline ends. CDR3 length: 14 residues. The V gene's germline CDR1 is SGHNT and CDR2 YYREEE (reference sequence).

This clone showed up just once. The chain uses TRBV7-9 and TRBJ2-5; D ambiguous. CDR1 SEHNR and CDR2 FQNEAQ come from the germline V gene (reference sequence). The CDR3 loop spans 14 amino acids. V lost 1 base and J 3 bases, leaving 9 bases between the germline ends. CDR3 loop: CASSLGSQKETQYF. DNA for the CDR3: TGTGCCAGCAGCTTAGGCTCACAGAAAGAGACCCAGTACTTC. Based on the CDR3 plus reference TRBV7-9 and TRBJ2-5, the full variable domain is DTGVSQNPRHKITKRGQNVTFRCDPISEHNRLYWYRQTLGQGPEFLTYFQNEAQLEKSRLLSDRFSAERPKGSFSTLEIQRTEQGDSAMYLCASSLGSQKETQYFGPGTRLLVL.

The rearrangement joins TRBV6-6 to TRBJ2-2, with TRBD1 as a possible D gene (6 bases). CDR3 size: 16 residues. Germline CDR1 and CDR2: MNHNY and SVGAGI (reference sequence). V dropped 7 bases and J dropped 0 bases, with 15 bases sitting between them. Here the CDR3 reads CASTVHRVTNTGELFF. The CDR3 DNA reads as TGTGCCAGCACCGTTCACAGGGTAACGAACACCGGGGAGCTGTTTTTT.

This sequence joins TRBV7-3 and TRBJ2-1; TRBD2 is a possible D gene (5 bases). Germline V lookup: CDR1 SGHTA, CDR2 FQGTGA. The length of the CDR3 is 15 residues. The germline V and J ends were trimmed by 0 bases and 6 bases, with 12 bases remaining between them. CDR3 region: CASSLTSGETNEQFF. The CDR3 bases are TGTGCCAGCAGCTTAACGAGTGGGGAGACCAATGAGCAGTTCTTC.

This clone was seen once. The junction departs from the called germline gene at one end, perhaps through a read error. The rearrangement uses TRBV19 and TRBJ2-1; 10 nucleotides match TRBD2. The CDR3 is made up of 19 amino acids. Looked up from germline, CDR1 is LNHDA and CDR2 is SQIVND (reference sequence). CDR3 in amino acids: CASSIGLAGVRMISDEQFF. The CDR3 nucleotides read TGTGCCAGTAGCATAGGTCTAGCGGGAGTGCGGATGATTAGCGATGAGCAGTTCTTC.

This chain connects TRBV5-6 to TRBJ2-7, with no clear D. The germline CDR1 and CDR2 sequences are SGHDT and YYEEEE. With 1 base removed from V and 5 bases from J, the gap between germline ends came to 16 bases. The CDR3 sequence is 15 residues long. The CDR3 region is CASSLSFVEIHEQYF. DNA for the CDR3: TGTGCCAGCAGCTTGAGCTTTGTAGAAATCCACGAGCAGTACTTC. Together with reference TRBV5-6 and TRBJ2-7, the CDR3 gives the full variable domain: DAGVTQSPTHLIKTRGQQVTLRCSPKSGHDTVSWYQQALGQGPQFIFQYYEEEERQRGNFPDRFSGHQFPNYSSELNVNALLLGDSALYLCASSLSFVEIHEQYFGPGTRLTVT.

The genes are TRBV27 and TRBJ1-2; D remains unclear. Deletions cut 3 bases from V and 3 bases from J, with 14 bases between. CDR1 and CDR2 from the germline V gene are MNHEY and SMNVEV (reference sequence). The CDR3 extends over 15 amino acids. The CDR3 nucleotides read TGTGCCAGCAGTTTTTTCCCGAATGGGGACTATGGCTACACCTTC. Its protein product is CASSFFPNGDYGYTF.

This chain links TRBV7-5 with TRBJ2-7; the table assigns TRBD2, which was not confirmed against the DNA. TRBV7-5 is deemed a pseudogene. The CDR3 extends over 14 amino acids. The CDR3 protein is CVRSSARGNTEPYF. The CDR3, as DNA: TGTGTCAGAAGCTCAGCCCGGGGGAACACCGAACCGTACTTC.

The rearrangement joins TRBV6-1 to TRBJ2-2; D is ambiguous. CDR3 length: 16 amino acids. Germline V CDR1 and CDR2: MNHNS, SASEGT. The germline V and J ends were trimmed by 2 bases and 2 bases, with 12 bases remaining between them. The DNA of the CDR3 is TGTGCCAGCAGTGAACACTACAAGGGAAACACCGGGGAGCTGTTTTTT. Translated: CASSEHYKGNTGELFF.

The chain employs TRBV4-2 and TRBJ2-7, with TRBD1 identical over 9 bases. Trimming cost V 1 base and J 6 bases; bases outside gene matches: 10. Germline loops: CDR1 LGHNA, CDR2 YNFKEQ. The CDR3 loop spans 16 amino acids. The CDR3 spells CASSQAAGQGVSEQYF. CDR3 DNA sequence: TGTGCCAGCAGCCAAGCAGCGGGACAGGGCGTATCCGAGCAGTACTTC.

V and J are TRBV13 and TRBJ2-2; D not resolved. This CDR3 spans 16 amino acids. CDR1 and CDR2 from the germline V gene are PRHDT and FYEKMQ (reference sequence). V was clipped by 4 bases and J by 0 bases, with 12 bases between them. CDR3 in amino acids: CASSSLSSANTGELFF. For the CDR3, the DNA is TGTGCCAGCAGCTCCCTTAGCAGCGCGAACACCGGGGAGCTGTTTTTT.

The chain joins TRBV2 to TRBJ2-5, with 10 bases aligning to TRBD1. Trimming took 4 bases from V and 2 from J; bases not matched to a gene: 4. CDR3 length: 15 residues. Germline V lookup: CDR1 SNHLY, CDR2 FYNNEI. As DNA, the CDR3 is TGTGCCAGCAGTGGGTGGACAGGGGGACAAGAGACCCAGTACTTC. Translation gives CASSGWTGGQETQYF.